This T cell receptor (beta chain) is drawn from a study of identifying expanded T cells in peripheral blood. Healthy donors had no documented immune events, such as infections, while sampled. Clones were read by immunoSEQ multiplex PCR, and TCRdb kept only the in-frame ones, dropping some. Of tens of thousands of clones in the sample, around 89% were seen once. Germline V gene sequence: CDR1 MNHNY, CDR2 SVGAGI (reference sequence). The CDR3 is 14 amino acids. Trimming shortened V by 6 bases and J by 0 bases, and 9 bases separated the two germline ends. What was sequenced was blood. The receptor's source is a person aged 18 to 70 in good health. This chain uses TRBV6-6 with TRBJ1-5; D gene ambiguous. The CDR3 coding sequence is TGTGCCAGCAGCCGTAAGGATAGCAATCAGCCCCAGCATTTT. Its protein product is CASSRKDSNQPQHF.